In its sample, the clone carrying this TCR beta chain was seen a few times. The data derive from a study of blood T cell repertoires in COVID-19. CDR3 length equals 13 residues. V dropped 1 base and J dropped 14; count of bases not matched to a gene: 5. The germline gives CDR1 MNHEY, CDR2 SVGAGI. Profiled with immunoSEQ multiplex PCR; TCRdb holds only in-frame clones, not every one. The data contain some 38,000 clones, about 88% of them seen just once; the ten biggest clones take up roughly 19%. Sequenced: peripheral blood. The chain uses TRBV6-5 and TRBJ2-2; 9 bases are a match to TRBD2. This TCR was sampled from a man between 65 and 85 years old with acute or convalescent COVID-19. Here the CDR3 reads CASSYWREGLLFF. The CDR3 DNA sequence: TGTGCCAGCAGTTACTGGCGGGAGGGCCTCCTGTTTTTT.